This record concerns one TCR beta chain sequence. There is no known antigen for this receptor. No much larger clonotype is one base removed from it; base qualities were not supplied. Other DNA sequences within the sample encode an identical CDR3. The sample comes from a study of shared clonotypes between healthy human individuals (TCRdb year 2020). At the level of the whole study: A couple of women and a few men aged 18 to 49 years were included in the cohort. Between about 0.8 and 9 billion PBMCs per donor were obtained by leukapheresis. To increase sequencing depth and limit assay-specific biases, different laboratories used diverse techniques to prepare libraries and sequence TCR repertoires. The study deeply sequenced blood TCR repertoires of five healthy adults to estimate repertoire size and the extent of clonotype sharing between individuals. For each donor, CD4 naive and CD4 memory were each run on three plates, CD8 naive on two plates, and CD8 memory on one plate.

CDR1 MNHEY and CDR2 SMNVEV are derived from the germline V gene (reference sequence). From its cysteine to its phenylalanine, the CDR3 spans 13 amino acids. Solely the CDR3 DNA is kept, with 39 bases framed from the first base. Trimming costs V 3 bases and J 4 bases, and their ends lie 7 bases apart. CD8 naive samples consisted of CD45RO-negative cells that were positively selected for CCR7, yielding a CD45RA+CCR7+ population without TemRA cells. The donors were healthy, HIV-negative adults with no recently reported acute infections or vaccinations. Every donor was a Caucasian adult living in Nashville, Tennessee, USA. After blood collection by leukapheresis, PBMCs were isolated using Ficoll-Histopaque density gradient centrifugation and then cryopreserved in the vapor phase of liquid nitrogen. Purity and quantity of every magnetically sorted T cell population were checked by analytical flow cytometry. Genomic DNA was isolated from every sorted fraction and measured by UV absorbance on a Nanodrop 2000c.

Using the deep immunoSEQ assay, multiplex PCR amplified TCR CDR3 regions from genomic DNA. Genomic DNA extracted from each cell subset was distributed evenly over all wells of several immunoSEQ 96-well plates, and each plate served as one replicate. For sorted subsets, approximately 210 ng genomic DNA, equal to tens of thousands of T cell genomes, was loaded into each replicate PCR. Purified libraries were quantified with a Qubit 3.0 fluorometer, sized on a Bioanalyzer 2100, and re-quantified with the KAPA Library Quantification kit. Every immunoSEQ 96-well plate was sequenced on a dedicated single-read 150-cycle Illumina NextSeq 550 flow cell. The authors' analysis ran thus. Because only junctional sequences without quality scores were contained in the immunoSEQ output, filtering matching that applied to full-length reads could not be performed. Sequences were annotated with PyIR, a Python wrapper for IgBLAST v1.9, using IMGT germline references to assign V/J genes and CDR3. Reads with weak V/J assignments (E-value above 1e-6), missing CDR3, stop codons, out-of-frame junctions, or ambiguous translated residues were removed. V3J clonotypes were defined by identical inferred V gene, J gene, and CDR3 amino acid sequence. Percentage overlap between repertoires was calculated by dividing the number of shared unique clonotypes by the size of the smaller repertoire. Three approaches were used to assess repertoire richness: RTK rarefaction, the Chao1 estimator, and Recon v2.1 estimates of unobserved clonotypes. OLGA was used to compute generation probabilities for all TCRbeta clonotypes that the gDNA method yielded from a few donors. The source is immuneACCESS, and TCRdb retained only in-frame sequences with V and J called. Part of the clones is not carried over; for the studies checked, unresolved V genes explain less than half of this, and the remainder is unexplained. The V and J calls and the clone size are those of that table, but D and trimming were determined from the DNA. The sample contains about 2.1 million clones, about 93% of them found a single time. Of the sample, 1.5% to 2% falls within the top ten clones.

Paper-wide results and their limitations: Sampling was restricted to blood, and TCR repertoires in tissue are likely to differ from TCR repertoires in blood. Rarefaction of sorted-subset datasets indicated incomplete sequencing despite the large sequencing depth. Pairwise subsampling led to the expectation that sequencing depth would affect the degree of clonotype sharing among donors. When a few donors were compared, the shared fraction of clonotypes was about 5% for naive CD4, less than 4% for naive CD8, about 2.5% for memory CD4, and 0.35% to 0.4% for memory CD8. Estimated clonotype richness was generally larger for naive than for memory subsets. Because the study included a small number of donors, the genetic and exposure-history diversity represented was limited. Higher generation probabilities were observed for clonotypes shared by all four sorted-subset donors than for non-shared clonotypes.

The sequence links TRBV27 to TRBJ1-5; the D gene remains uncertain. This receptor was obtained from a man younger than 35 in good health. Some clones in this sample may be carry-over from other donors' samples. The sequencing input was naive CD8+ T cells from PBMCs. Per the publication, the cell subset or site label means: CD45RA+CCR7+. This receptor has the CDR3 CASSLGRNQPQHF. The bases read TGTGCCAGCAGTTTGGGCCGGAATCAGCCCCAGCATTTT.